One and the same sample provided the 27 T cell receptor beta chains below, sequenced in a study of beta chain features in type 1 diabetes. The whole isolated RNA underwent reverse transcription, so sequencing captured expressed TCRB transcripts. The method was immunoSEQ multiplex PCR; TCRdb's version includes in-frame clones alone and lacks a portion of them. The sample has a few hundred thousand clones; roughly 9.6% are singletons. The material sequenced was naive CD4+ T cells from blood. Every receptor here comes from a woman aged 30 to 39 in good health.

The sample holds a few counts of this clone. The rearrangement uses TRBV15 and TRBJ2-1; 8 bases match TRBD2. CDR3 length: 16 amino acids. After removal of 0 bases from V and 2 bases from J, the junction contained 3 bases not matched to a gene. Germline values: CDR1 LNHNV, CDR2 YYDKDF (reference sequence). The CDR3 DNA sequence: TGTGCCACCAGCAGAGATAGCGGGGTGACCTACAATGAGCAGTTCTTC. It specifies CATSRDSGVTYNEQFF.

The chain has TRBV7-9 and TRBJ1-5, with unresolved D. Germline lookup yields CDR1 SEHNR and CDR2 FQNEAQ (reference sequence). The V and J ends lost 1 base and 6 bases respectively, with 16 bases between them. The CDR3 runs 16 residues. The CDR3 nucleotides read TGTGCCAGCAGCTTAGGGGCCGGGAGGCCTGGTCAGCCCCAGCATTTT. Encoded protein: CASSLGAGRPGQPQHF.

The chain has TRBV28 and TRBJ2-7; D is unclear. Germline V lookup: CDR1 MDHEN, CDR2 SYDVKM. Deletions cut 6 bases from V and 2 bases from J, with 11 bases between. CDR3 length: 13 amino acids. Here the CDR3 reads CASSLTSTYEQYF. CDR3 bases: TGTGCCAGCAGCCTCACCAGTACCTACGAGCAGTACTTC.

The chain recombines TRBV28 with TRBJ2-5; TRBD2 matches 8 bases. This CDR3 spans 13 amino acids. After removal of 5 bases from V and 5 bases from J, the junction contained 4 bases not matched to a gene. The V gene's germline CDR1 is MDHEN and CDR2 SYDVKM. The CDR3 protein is CASSPGGGETQYF. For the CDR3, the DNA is TGTGCCAGCAGTCCGGGAGGGGGGGAGACCCAGTACTTC.

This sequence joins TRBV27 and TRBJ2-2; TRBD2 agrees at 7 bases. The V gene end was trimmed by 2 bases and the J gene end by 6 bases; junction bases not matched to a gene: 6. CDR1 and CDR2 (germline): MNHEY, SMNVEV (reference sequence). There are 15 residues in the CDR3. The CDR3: CASSLAGVVAGELFF. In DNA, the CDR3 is TGTGCCAGCAGTTTAGCGGGGGTAGTCGCCGGGGAGCTGTTTTTT.

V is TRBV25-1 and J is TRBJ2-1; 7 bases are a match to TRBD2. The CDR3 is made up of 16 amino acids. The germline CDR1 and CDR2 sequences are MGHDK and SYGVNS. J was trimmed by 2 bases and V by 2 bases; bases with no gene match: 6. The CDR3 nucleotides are TGTGCCAGCAGTGAAAGTGGAGCGGGAACCTACAATGAGCAGTTCTTC. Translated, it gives CASSESGAGTYNEQFF. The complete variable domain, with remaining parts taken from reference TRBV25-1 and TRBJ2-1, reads EADIYQTPRYLVIGTGKKITLECSQTMGHDKMYWYQQDPGMELHLIHYSYGVNSTEKGDLSSESTVSRIRTEHFPLTLESARPSHTSQYLCASSESGAGTYNEQFFGPGTRLTVL.

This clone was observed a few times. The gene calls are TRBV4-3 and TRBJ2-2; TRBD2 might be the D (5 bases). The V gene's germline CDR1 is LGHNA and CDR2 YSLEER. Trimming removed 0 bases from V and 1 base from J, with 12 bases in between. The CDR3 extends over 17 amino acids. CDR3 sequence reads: CASSQDLGSLNTGELFF. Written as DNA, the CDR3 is TGCGCCAGCAGCCAAGATCTTGGGAGTTTGAACACCGGGGAGCTGTTTTTT.

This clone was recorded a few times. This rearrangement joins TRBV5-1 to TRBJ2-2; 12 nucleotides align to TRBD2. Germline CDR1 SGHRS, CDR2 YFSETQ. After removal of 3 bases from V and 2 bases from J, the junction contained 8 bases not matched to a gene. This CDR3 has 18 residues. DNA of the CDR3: TGCGCCAGCAGCTGGACCCTAGCGGGAGGGCCTAACACCGGGGAGCTGTTTTTT. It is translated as CASSWTLAGGPNTGELFF.

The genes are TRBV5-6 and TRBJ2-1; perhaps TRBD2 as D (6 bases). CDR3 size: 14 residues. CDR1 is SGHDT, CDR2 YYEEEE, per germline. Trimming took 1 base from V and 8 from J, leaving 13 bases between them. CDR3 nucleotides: TGTGCCAGCAGCTTGCTCCTGCCGGGGGATGAGCAGTTCTTC. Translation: CASSLLLPGDEQFF.

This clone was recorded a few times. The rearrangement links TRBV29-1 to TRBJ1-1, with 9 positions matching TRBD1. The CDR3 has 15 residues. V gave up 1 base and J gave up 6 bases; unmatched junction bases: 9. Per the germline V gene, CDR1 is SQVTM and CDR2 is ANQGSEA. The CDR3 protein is CSVEGDRVKTAEAFF. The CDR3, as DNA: TGCAGCGTTGAAGGGGACAGGGTAAAAACCGCTGAAGCTTTCTTT. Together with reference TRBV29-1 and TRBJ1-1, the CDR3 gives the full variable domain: SAVISQKPSRDICQRGTSLTIQCQVDSQVTMMFWYRQQPGQSLTLIATANQGSEATYESGFVIDKFPISRPNLTFSTLTVSNMSPEDSSIYLCSVEGDRVKTAEAFFGQGTRLTVV.

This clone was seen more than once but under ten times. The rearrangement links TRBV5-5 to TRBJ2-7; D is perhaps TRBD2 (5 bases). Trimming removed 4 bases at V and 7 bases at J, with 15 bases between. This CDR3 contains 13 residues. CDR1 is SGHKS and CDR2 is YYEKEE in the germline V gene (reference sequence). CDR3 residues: CASSGGGPGEQYF. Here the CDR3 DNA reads TGTGCCAGCAGCGGTGGCGGGCCGGGGGAGCAGTACTTC.

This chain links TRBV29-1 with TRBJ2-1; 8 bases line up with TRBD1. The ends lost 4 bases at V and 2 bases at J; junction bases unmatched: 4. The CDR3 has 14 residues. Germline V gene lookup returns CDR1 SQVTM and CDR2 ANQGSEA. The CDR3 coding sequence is TGCAGCGTTGCAGTGGGACAGGCCTACAATGAGCAGTTCTTC. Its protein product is CSVAVGQAYNEQFF.

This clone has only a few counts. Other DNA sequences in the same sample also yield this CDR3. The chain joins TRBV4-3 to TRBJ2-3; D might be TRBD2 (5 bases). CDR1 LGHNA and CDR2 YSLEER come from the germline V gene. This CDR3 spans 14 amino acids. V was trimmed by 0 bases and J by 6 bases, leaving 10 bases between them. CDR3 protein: CASSQEGRGDTQYF. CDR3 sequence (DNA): TGCGCCAGCAGCCAAGAAGGGAGAGGGGATACGCAGTATTTT.

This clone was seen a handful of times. As DNA, the CDR3 is TGTGCCCCCTCCAGACCTAAGCGGCGCACAGATACGCAGTATTTT. Amino acids: CAPSRPKRRTDTQYF. The chain carries TRBV21-1 and TRBJ2-3; the table names TRBD2, a call not compared with the DNA. TRBV21-1 is flagged as a pseudogene. The CDR3 runs 15 residues.

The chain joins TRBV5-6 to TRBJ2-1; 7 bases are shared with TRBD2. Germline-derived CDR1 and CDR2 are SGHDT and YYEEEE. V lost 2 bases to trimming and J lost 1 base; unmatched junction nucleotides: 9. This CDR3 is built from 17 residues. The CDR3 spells CASSFRLAEVSYNEQFF. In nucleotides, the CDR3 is TGTGCCAGCAGCTTCAGGCTAGCGGAGGTTTCCTACAATGAGCAGTTCTTC.

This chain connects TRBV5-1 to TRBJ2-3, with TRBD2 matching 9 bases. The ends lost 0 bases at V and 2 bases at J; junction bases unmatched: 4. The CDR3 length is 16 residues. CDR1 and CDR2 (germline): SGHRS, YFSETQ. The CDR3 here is CASSLVPSGNTDTQYF. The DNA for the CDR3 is TGCGCCAGCAGCTTGGTCCCTAGCGGGAACACAGATACGCAGTATTTT. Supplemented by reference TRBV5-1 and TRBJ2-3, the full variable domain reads KAGVTQTPRYLIKTRGQQVTLSCSPISGHRSVSWYQQTPGQGLQFLFEYFSETQRNKGNFPGRFSGRQFSNSRSEMNVSTLELGDSALYLCASSLVPSGNTDTQYFGPGTRLTVL.

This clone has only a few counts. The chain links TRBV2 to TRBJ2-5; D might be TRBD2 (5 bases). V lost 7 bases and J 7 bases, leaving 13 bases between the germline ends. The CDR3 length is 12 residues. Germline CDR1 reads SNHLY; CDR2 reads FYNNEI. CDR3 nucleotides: TGTGCCAGCAACGAGAGGGAGCGGACCCAGTACTTC. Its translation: CASNERERTQYF.

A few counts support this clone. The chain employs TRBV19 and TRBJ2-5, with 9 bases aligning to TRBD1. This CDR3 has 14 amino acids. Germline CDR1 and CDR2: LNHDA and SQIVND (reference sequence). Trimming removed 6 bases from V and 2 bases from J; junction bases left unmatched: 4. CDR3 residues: CASSPGTGQETQYF. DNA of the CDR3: TGTGCCAGTAGCCCCGGGACAGGGCAAGAGACCCAGTACTTC. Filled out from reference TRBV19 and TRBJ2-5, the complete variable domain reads DGGITQSPKYLFRKEGQNVTLSCEQNLNHDAMYWYRQDPGQGLRLIYYSQIVNDFQKGDIAEGYSVSREKKESFPLTVTSAQKNPTAFYLCASSPGTGQETQYFGPGTRLLVL.

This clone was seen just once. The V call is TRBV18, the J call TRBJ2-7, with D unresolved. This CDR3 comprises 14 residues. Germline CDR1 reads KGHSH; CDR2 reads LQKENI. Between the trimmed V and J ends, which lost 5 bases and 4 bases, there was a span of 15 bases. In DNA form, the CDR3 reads TGTGCCAGCTCAGGGCCTCCGAGCCTATACGAGCAGTACTTC. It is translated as CASSGPPSLYEQYF. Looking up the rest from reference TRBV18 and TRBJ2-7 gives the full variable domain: NAGVMQNPRHLVRRRGQEARLRCSPMKGHSHVYWYRQLPEEGLKFMVYLQKENIIDESGMPKERFSAEFPKEGPSILRIQQVVRGDSAAYFCASSGPPSLYEQYFGPGTRLTVT.

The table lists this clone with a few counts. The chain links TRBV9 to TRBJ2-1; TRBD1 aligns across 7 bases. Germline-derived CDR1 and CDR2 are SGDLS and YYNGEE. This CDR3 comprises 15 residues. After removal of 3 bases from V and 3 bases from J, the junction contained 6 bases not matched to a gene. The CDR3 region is CASSGPGTVYNEQFF. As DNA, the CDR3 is TGTGCCAGCAGCGGGCCCGGGACAGTCTACAATGAGCAGTTCTTC.

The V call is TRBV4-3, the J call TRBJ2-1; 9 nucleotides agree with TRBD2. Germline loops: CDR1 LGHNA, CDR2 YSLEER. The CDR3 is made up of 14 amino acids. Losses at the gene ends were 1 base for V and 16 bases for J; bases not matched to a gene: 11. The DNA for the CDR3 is TGCGCCAGCAGCCAAGTGGGTGGGCTAGCGGGATACTTCTTC. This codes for CASSQVGGLAGYFF.

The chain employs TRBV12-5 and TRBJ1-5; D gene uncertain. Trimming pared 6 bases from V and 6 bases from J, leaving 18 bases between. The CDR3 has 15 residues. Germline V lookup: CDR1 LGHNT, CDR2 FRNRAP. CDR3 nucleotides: TGTGCTAGTGGGCCCCGAGGAGACCCTGGTCAGCCCCAGCATTTT. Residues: CASGPRGDPGQPQHF.

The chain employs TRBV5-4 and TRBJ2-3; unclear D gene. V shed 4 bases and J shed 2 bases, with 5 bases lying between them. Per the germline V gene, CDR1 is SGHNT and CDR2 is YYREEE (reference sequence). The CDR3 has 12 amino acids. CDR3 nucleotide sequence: TGTGCCAGCAGCCGTAACACAGATACGCAGTATTTT. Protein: CASSRNTDTQYF.

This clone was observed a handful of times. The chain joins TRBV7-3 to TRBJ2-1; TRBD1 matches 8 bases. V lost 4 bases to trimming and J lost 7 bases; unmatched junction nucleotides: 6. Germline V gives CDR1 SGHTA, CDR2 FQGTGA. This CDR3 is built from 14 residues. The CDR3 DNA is TGTGCCAGCAGCTCTGGGACAGGCGCTAATGAGCAGTTCTTC. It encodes CASSSGTGANEQFF.

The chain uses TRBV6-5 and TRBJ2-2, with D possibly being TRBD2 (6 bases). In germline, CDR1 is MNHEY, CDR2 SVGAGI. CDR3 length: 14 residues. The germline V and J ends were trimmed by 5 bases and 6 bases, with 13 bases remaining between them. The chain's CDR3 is CASSRRRDAGELFF. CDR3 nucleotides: TGTGCCAGCAGTCGACGGCGGGACGCCGGGGAGCTGTTTTTT.

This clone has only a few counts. The CDR3 nucleotides read TGCAGCTCTCGCCGGGCGGGAGGAGAGCAGTTCTTC. Protein product: CSSRRAGGEQFF. The chain uses TRBV29-1 and TRBJ2-1; 8 bases align to TRBD2. Germline V gene sequence: CDR1 SQVTM, CDR2 ANQGSEA. This CDR3 is 12 amino acids long. Trimming at V came to 8 bases and at J to 10 bases, leaving 10 bases not matched to a gene.

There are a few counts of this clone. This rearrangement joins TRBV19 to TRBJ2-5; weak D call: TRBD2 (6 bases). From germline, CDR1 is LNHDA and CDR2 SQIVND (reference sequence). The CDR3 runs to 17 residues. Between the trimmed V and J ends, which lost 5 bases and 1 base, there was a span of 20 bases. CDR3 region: CASSLIPRAGFQETQYF. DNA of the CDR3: TGTGCCAGTAGTCTCATACCCCGAGCGGGCTTCCAAGAGACCCAGTACTTC.